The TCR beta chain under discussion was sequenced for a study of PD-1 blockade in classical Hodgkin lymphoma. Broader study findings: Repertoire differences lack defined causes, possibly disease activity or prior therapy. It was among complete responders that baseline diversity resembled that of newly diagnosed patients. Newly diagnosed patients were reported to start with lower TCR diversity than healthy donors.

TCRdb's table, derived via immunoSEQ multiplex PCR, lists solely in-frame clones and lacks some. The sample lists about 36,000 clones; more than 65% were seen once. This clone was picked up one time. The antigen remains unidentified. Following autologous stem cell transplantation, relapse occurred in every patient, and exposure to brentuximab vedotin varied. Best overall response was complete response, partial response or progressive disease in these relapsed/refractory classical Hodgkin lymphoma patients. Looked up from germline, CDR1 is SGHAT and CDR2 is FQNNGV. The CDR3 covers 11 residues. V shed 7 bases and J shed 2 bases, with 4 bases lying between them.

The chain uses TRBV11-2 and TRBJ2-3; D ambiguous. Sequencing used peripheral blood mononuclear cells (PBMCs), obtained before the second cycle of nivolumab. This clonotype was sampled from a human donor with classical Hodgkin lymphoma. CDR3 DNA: TGTGCCAGCACAATCACAGATACGCAGTATTTT. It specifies CASTITDTQYF.